In its sample, the clone carrying this T cell receptor (beta chain) was seen a few times. Antigen unknown. These data originate in a study of cytomegalovirus exposure and HLA in healthy donors. Study-wide background: When just under 400 donors were genotyped, roughly 82% of them were found to fall in the Caucasian-associated ancestry cluster. Study-wide points: The authors later found most CMV-associated TCR beta chains appeared HLA-restricted.

It was with 60 Vbeta and 13 Jbeta primers that the PCR ran. Only in-frame clones appear in the TCRdb table, and some are missing; sequencing was by immunoSEQ multiplex PCR. The data contain more than 110,000 clones, approximately 82% of them singletons. The TCR was taken from a man aged 30-40 years in good health and CMV-seropositive. Material: PBMCs.

The CDR3 coding sequence is TGTGCCAGCAGTTTAGTAGCGGGTAGCTCCTACGAGCAGTACTTC. Amino acids: CASSLVAGSSYEQYF. V gene TRBV27 combines with J gene TRBJ2-5; 7 bases agree with TRBD2. Matching the DNA end better, TRBJ2-7 makes the J call doubtful. Germline CDR1 and CDR2: MNHEY and SMNVEV (reference sequence). The CDR3 is 15 residues long.